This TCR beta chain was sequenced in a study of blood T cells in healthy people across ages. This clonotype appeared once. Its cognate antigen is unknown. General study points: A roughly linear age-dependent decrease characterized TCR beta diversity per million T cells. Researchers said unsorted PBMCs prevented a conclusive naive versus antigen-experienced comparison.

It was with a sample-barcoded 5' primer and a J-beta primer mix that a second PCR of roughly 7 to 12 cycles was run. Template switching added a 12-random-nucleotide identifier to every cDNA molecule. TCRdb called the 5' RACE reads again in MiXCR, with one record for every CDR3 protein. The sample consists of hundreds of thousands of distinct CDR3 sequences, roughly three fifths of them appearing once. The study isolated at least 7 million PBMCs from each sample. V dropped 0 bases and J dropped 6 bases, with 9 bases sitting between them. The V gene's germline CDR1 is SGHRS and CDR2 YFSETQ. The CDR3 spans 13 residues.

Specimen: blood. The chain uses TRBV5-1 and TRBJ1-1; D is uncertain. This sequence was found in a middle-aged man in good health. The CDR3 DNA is TGCGCCAGCAGCTTGGCCTGGTCGGCTGAAGCTTTCTTT. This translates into CASSLAWSAEAFF.